This T cell receptor beta chain was captured by sequencing in a study of T cell repertoires in cytomegalovirus infection. Study information: Matching HLA type and CMV infection were both indicated by public TCR beta signatures.

TCRdb redid the calling of the reads with MiXCR, one entry per CDR3 protein. The repertoire holds about 490,000 distinct CDR3 sequences, with around 11% as singletons. Findings of the study overall: Carriers of CMV and the relevant HLA type were discriminated by public TCR beta frequency. HLA-C-restricted CMV clonotypes gave the most frequent clonotype in two of eight donors.

In its sample, this clonotype was seen a few times. Its antigen remains unidentified. The sample was PBMCs. The sequence was obtained from a human donor in good health (CMV status not recorded). Some clones in this sample may be carry-over from other donors' samples.

DNA for the CDR3: TGTGCCACCCTCCCGGGACAGCTTTACAATGAGCAGTTCTTC. The encoded protein is CATLPGQLYNEQFF. The chain carries TRBV28 and TRBJ2-1, with 7 bases that match TRBD1. V gave up 10 bases and J gave up 4 bases; unmatched junction bases: 10. CDR1 and CDR2 from the germline V gene are MDHEN and SYDVKM. The CDR3 spans 14 residues.